The entry that follows covers one T cell receptor beta chain sequence. The investigators amplified TCR beta CDR3 regions from RNA transcripts. RT-PCR in the first round (using the HTBI primer set) targeted the TCR CDR3. Each CDR3 protein gets one entry after TCRdb re-called the multiplex PCR reads with MiXCR. The sample contains some 580,000 distinct CDR3 sequences, 16% of which appear only once. This entry belongs to a study of T cells in Graves' hyperthyroidism and ophthalmopathy. Germline V gene data show CDR1 as MNHEY and CDR2 as SMNVEV (reference sequence). The CDR3 has 13 residues. After removal of 3 bases from V and 7 bases from J, the junction contained 5 bases not matched to a gene.

The rearrangement links TRBV27 to TRBJ1-1; 7 bases line up with TRBD1. The sequencing input was blood. This clonotype was obtained from a woman between 40 and 55 years old with Graves' ophthalmopathy. The CDR3 nucleotides read TGTGCCAGCAGTTTCCAGGACAGGTTTGAAGCTTTCTTT. This sequence encodes CASSFQDRFEAFF.